This T cell receptor (beta chain) appears in the sequencing data of a study of response to subunit inactivated influenza vaccine. Study-level results: There was a suggestion from the authors that each seasonal influenza vaccination recruits few new T cells.

As for this clonotype: As yet, its antigen is unknown.

V dropped 10 bases and J dropped 3 bases, with 16 bases sitting between them. Germline CDR1 LGHNA, CDR2 YNFKEQ. The CDR3 length is 13 residues. TCRdb redid the calling of the RT-PCR reads with MiXCR, one entry per CDR3 protein. This table has roughly 520,000 distinct CDR3 sequences, 25% appearing once. This sequence originates from a man aged 45-65 years who received an inactivated influenza vaccine. The chain employs TRBV4-2 and TRBJ2-7, with no clear D. The sample consisted of CD4+ T cells sorted from PBMCs, taken 5 days after vaccination. CDR3 region: CAIGPGLLYEQYF. In DNA form, the CDR3 reads TGTGCCATCGGCCCCGGGCTCCTCTACGAGCAGTACTTC.